These 4 T cell receptor beta chains share one sample of origin, sequenced in a study of PD-L1 blockade in urothelial cancer. Time point of the sample: pretreatment peripheral blood. The table came from immunoSEQ multiplex PCR; TCRdb's copy has only in-frame clones and leaves some out. The sample has under 70,000 clones, approximately 80% seen once. This specimen consisted of PBMCs, obtained around atezolizumab (anti-PD-L1) treatment. These receptor sequences come from a man between 65 and 85 years old with urothelial cancer.

This clone was seen more than once but under ten times. This CDR3 is CASGALGTGANVLTF. The CDR3 nucleotides read TGTGCCAGTGGGGCTCTGGGAACTGGGGCCAACGTCCTGACTTTC. V usage is TRBV19 and J usage is TRBJ2-6, with a possible D match to TRBD1 (5 bases). This CDR3 spans 15 amino acids. Germline V gene lookup returns CDR1 LNHDA and CDR2 SQIVND (reference sequence). Trimming removed 8 bases at V and 2 bases at J, with 13 bases between.

The genes are TRBV7-2 and TRBJ2-1; 14 positions match TRBD2. After removal of 8 bases from V and 12 bases from J, the junction contained 3 bases not matched to a gene. CDR3 length: 12 residues. Germline V lookup: CDR1 SGHTA, CDR2 FQGNSA. As DNA, the CDR3 is TGTGCCAGCGGGACTAGCGGGAGAGGGCAGTTCTTC. This gives the protein CASGTSGRGQFF.

The V and J genes are TRBV27 and TRBJ1-5; TRBD1 is a possible D gene (5 bases). The CDR3 is 14 residues long. Trimming took 6 bases from V and 6 from J, leaving 15 bases between them. The V gene's germline CDR1 is MNHEY and CDR2 SMNVEV (reference sequence). The CDR3 loop is CASRTAGFSQPQHF. In nucleotides, the CDR3 is TGTGCCAGCAGGACAGCAGGGTTCAGTCAGCCCCAGCATTTT.

This chain joins TRBV9 and TRBJ2-1; 10 bases agree with TRBD2. V was pared by 4 bases and J by 5 bases, with 3 bases of the junction left unmatched. CDR1 is SGDLS, CDR2 YYNGEE, per germline. The CDR3 length is 14 residues. The CDR3: CASSSGTSDNEQFF. CDR3 DNA: TGTGCCAGCAGCTCAGGGACTAGCGACAATGAGCAGTTCTTC.